This T cell receptor (beta chain) was recorded in a study of T cells after yellow fever vaccination. Study-wide results and caveats: Compared with primary, the secondary response was weaker and peaked at day 5, not 15.

The length of the CDR3 is 14 residues. The V and J ends lost 3 bases and 2 bases, in that order; junction bases with no gene match: 2. The V gene's germline CDR1 is SEHNR and CDR2 FQNEAQ (reference sequence). There are a few counts of this clonotype. Its target is unknown. A 5'RACE template-switching step, the method used to make TCR cDNA, added a universal primer site and UMIs. TCRdb reprocessed the 5' RACE reads with MiXCR, giving one entry per CDR3 protein. The table lists hundreds of thousands of distinct CDR3 sequences, about a fifth of them singletons. The input for sequencing was PBMCs, taken about 20 days after the first yellow fever vaccination. The clonotype originates from a man aged 18 to 35 who received the YFV17D yellow fever vaccine. The chain joins TRBV7-9 to TRBJ2-5, with 8 bases aligning to TRBD2. CDR3 DNA sequence: TGTGCCAGCAGCTTCACTAGCGGACAAGAGACCCAGTACTTC. Translated: CASSFTSGQETQYF.